What follows are 15 T cell receptor beta chains derived from one specimen sequenced in a study of Tregs in tolerant kidney transplant recipients. Sequencing used immunoSEQ multiplex PCR; TCRdb keeps in-frame clones, though not all of them. This sample's table reports 45,000 to 55,000 clones. The sample in question was CD4+ T cells from blood, obtained before the transplant. These receptors were collected from a human donor who received a combined kidney and bone marrow transplant.

The CDR3 loop is CSARDESASGTYEQYF. Incomplete CDR3 DNA: TGCAGTGCTAGAGATGAGTCGGCTAGCGGGACCTACGAG. J is TRBJ2-7 and V is TRBV20-1; 9 bases are shared with TRBD2. The missing CDR3 end, 3 residues past where the read stops, is filled in from the germline J gene. V trimming: 0 bases; J trimming: 2 bases; junction bases outside the gene matches: 8. The germline V gene has CDR1 DFQATT and CDR2 SNEGSKA (reference sequence). CDR3 length equals 16 residues.

About this clone itself: The CDR3 end lies 3 residues beyond the end of the read and is filled in from the germline J gene. V and J are TRBV6-2 or TRBV6-3 and TRBJ2-5; D is unresolved. The CDR3 covers 13 residues. V lost 5 bases and J 5 bases, leaving 12 bases between the germline ends. Germline CDR1 is MNHEY and CDR2 is SVGEGT. The CDR3: CASSPGFAETQYF. Incomplete CDR3 DNA: TGTGCCAGCAGTCCCGGTTTCGCGGAGACC.

A word on this clone: The CDR3 end falls 3 residues outside the read, so it is completed with the germline J gene. V is TRBV18 and J is TRBJ2-7; TRBD1 agrees at 7 bases. Germline V gives CDR1 KGHSH, CDR2 LQKENI. With V trimmed by 3 bases and J by 5 bases, 7 bases remained unmatched. The CDR3 length is 14 residues. CDR3: CASSPRQGIHEQYF. The sequenced CDR3 bases are TGTGCCAGCTCACCCCGACAGGGAATCCACGAG. Combining the CDR3 with reference TRBV18 and TRBJ2-7 gives the whole variable domain NAGVMQNPRHLVRRRGQEARLRCSPMKGHSHVYWYRQLPEEGLKFMVYLQKENIIDESGMPKERFSAEFPKEGPSILRIQQVVRGDSAAYFCASSPRQGIHEQYFGPGTRLTVT.

As for this clone: The CDR3 extends 3 residues past the end of the read, so its final part is completed from the germline J gene. The chain has TRBV23-1 and TRBJ2-1; 7 bases are shared with TRBD1. TRBV23-1 is reported as an ORF; its role is uncertain. The junction had 8 bases not matched to a gene; V was cut back by 8 bases and J by 1 base. CDR3 size: 15 residues. CDR3 in amino acids: CASFRTGRSYNEQFF. The CDR3 bases that were read are TGCGCCAGCTTCCGGACAGGAAGGTCCTACAATGAG.

On this clone itself: From the germline J gene comes the end of the CDR3, since the read stops 3 residues before it. The rearrangement uses TRBV30 and TRBJ1-5, with D maybe TRBD1 (5 bases). The CDR3 is 13 amino acids. V gave up 1 base and J gave up 6 bases, with 10 bases separating them. In germline, CDR1 is GTSNPN, CDR2 SVGIG (reference sequence). The CDR3 loop is CAWSGRGAQPQHF. Partial CDR3 DNA: TGTGCCTGGAGTGGAAGGGGAGCTCAGCCC.

In the case of this clone: The read terminates 3 residues before the CDR3 end, so the remaining end is supplied by the germline J gene. The chain is built from TRBV7-9 and TRBJ2-1, with D hard to call. The V end was cut by 1 base, the J end by 3 bases, with 4 bases between. Germline CDR1 and CDR2: SEHNR and FQNEAQ (reference sequence). The CDR3 is made up of 13 amino acids. This CDR3 reads CASSLDNYNEQFF. CDR3 bases read: TGTGCCAGCAGCTTAGACAACTACAATGAG.

Remarks on this clone: Sequencing ends 3 residues short of the CDR3 end; the germline J gene provides the rest. The chain has TRBV19 and TRBJ2-1; 11 bases align to TRBD2. The CDR3 extends over 17 amino acids. CDR1 is LNHDA, CDR2 SQIVND, per germline (reference sequence). J gave up 4 bases and V 6 bases, and 11 bases lay outside the gene matches. The CDR3 sequence is CASSSRASGRTYNEQFF. The sequenced part of the CDR3 DNA is TGTGCCAGTAGCAGTAGGGCTAGCGGGAGGACGTACAATGAG.

As to this clone: The read finishes 3 residues shy of the CDR3 end, and the germline J gene is used to complete it. The rearrangement links TRBV6-2 or TRBV6-3 to TRBJ2-1; TRBD2 matches at 8 bases. Per the germline V gene, CDR1 is MNHEY and CDR2 is SVGEGT. The length of the CDR3 is 13 residues. After removal of 2 bases from V and 9 bases from J, the junction contained 3 bases not matched to a gene. CDR3 region: CASSYGTSFEQFF. The sequenced CDR3 bases are TGTGCCAGCAGTTACGGGACTAGTTTTGAG.

Regarding this clone: From the germline J gene comes the end of the CDR3, since the read stops 3 residues before it. This chain links TRBV19 with TRBJ2-2; a possible D gene is TRBD1 (5 bases). This CDR3 is built from 14 residues. V lost 10 bases and J 1 base, leaving 13 bases between the germline ends. The germline V gene has CDR1 LNHDA and CDR2 SQIVND (reference sequence). The CDR3 sequence: CATPGHLNTGELFF. The CDR3 bases that were read are TGTGCCACCCCCGGACACCTGAACACCGGGGAG.

In the case of this clone: The CDR3 end is not reached by the read, which stops 3 residues before it; the germline J gene fills it in. The chain links TRBV29-1 to TRBJ1-4, with 7 bases matching TRBD1. CDR3 size: 14 residues. V shed 3 bases and J 3 bases; nucleotides not matched to a gene: 4. Germline CDR1 is SQVTM and CDR2 is ANQGSEA. This chain's CDR3 is CSVDCQGANEKLFF. CDR3 bases read: TGCAGCGTTGACTGTCAGGGGGCTAATGAAAAA. Together with reference TRBV29-1 and TRBJ1-4, the CDR3 gives the full variable domain: SAVISQKPSRDICQRGTSLTIQCQVDSQVTMMFWYRQQPGQSLTLIATANQGSEATYESGFVIDKFPISRPNLTFSTLTVSNMSPEDSSIYLCSVDCQGANEKLFFGSGTQLSVL.

Of note for this clone: The read ends 3 residues early relative to the CDR3; the germline J gene fills the gap. This sequence joins TRBV30 and TRBJ1-6, with a weak D call TRBD1 (5 bases). CDR3 size: 14 residues. In germline, CDR1 is GTSNPN, CDR2 SVGIG (reference sequence). V lost 2 bases and J lost 8, with 13 bases in between. CDR3 sequence reads: CAWSSRGGDSPLHF. CDR3 bases read: TGTGCCTGGAGTTCTAGGGGAGGGGATTCACCC. Full variable domain (missing parts from reference TRBV30 and TRBJ1-6): SQTIHQWPATLVQPVGSPLSLECTVEGTSNPNLYWYRQAAGRGLQLLFYSVGIGQISSEVPQNLSASRPQDRQFILSSKKLLLSDSGFYLCAWSSRGGDSPLHFGNGTRLTVT.

Of note for this clone: Read coverage stops 3 residues before the CDR3 terminus; the germline J gene supplies the remainder. V and J are TRBV18 and TRBJ2-3, with TRBD2 as a possible D gene (6 bases). Germline lookup yields CDR1 KGHSH and CDR2 LQKENI. The CDR3 is 15 residues long. Trimming pared 5 bases from V and 0 bases from J, leaving 12 bases between. CDR3 DNA (partial): TGTGCCAGCTCAGTCGGTACTAGCAGCACAGATACG. Its translation: CASSVGTSSTDT. The complete CDR3 reads CASSVGTSSTDTQYF.

Details on this clone: The sequenced fragment ends 3 residues before the CDR3 boundary, so the rest is inferred from the germline J gene. The chain couples TRBV18 to TRBJ2-7; TRBD2 is a possible D gene (6 bases). This CDR3 spans 16 amino acids. Germline assignment: CDR1 KGHSH and CDR2 LQKENI. With 2 bases removed from V and 3 bases from J, the gap between germline ends came to 17 bases. The covered CDR3 bases are TGTGCCAGCTCACCAAGATCGGGGAAGGACTACTACGAG. This encodes CASSPRSGKDYYE. The full CDR3 protein is CASSPRSGKDYYEQYF.

A remark on this clone: The sequence runs out 3 residues before the end of the CDR3; the remainder is reconstructed from the germline J gene. The chain joins TRBV19 to TRBJ1-5; weak D call: TRBD1 (5 bases). This CDR3 has 14 residues. Germline CDR1 is LNHDA and CDR2 is SQIVND (reference sequence). V shed 6 bases and J shed 6 bases, with 15 bases lying between them. The CDR3: CASRFHGQGQPQHF. The CDR3 bases that were read are TGTGCCAGTAGGTTTCATGGGCAGGGTCAGCCC. Looking up the rest from reference TRBV19 and TRBJ1-5 gives the full variable domain: DGGITQSPKYLFRKEGQNVTLSCEQNLNHDAMYWYRQDPGQGLRLIYYSQIVNDFQKGDIAEGYSVSREKKESFPLTVTSAQKNPTAFYLCASRFHGQGQPQHFGDGTRLSIL.

Remarks on this clone: The read ends 3 residues early relative to the CDR3; the germline J gene fills the gap. V is TRBV30 and J is TRBJ2-5, with a tentative D call TRBD1 (6 bases). Germline V gene data show CDR1 as GTSNPN and CDR2 as SVGIG (reference sequence). V dropped 2 bases and J dropped 4 bases, with 14 bases sitting between them. This CDR3 has 14 amino acids. Incomplete CDR3 DNA: TGTGCCTGGAGTTTCTCCGGGACAAGAGAGACC. Its translation is CAWSFSGTRET. The full CDR3 reads CAWSFSGTRETQYF.